The next 2 T cell receptor beta chains were all read from a single sample in a study of blood T cell repertoires in COVID-19. Produced via immunoSEQ multiplex PCR; TCRdb's table is partial and in-frame only. Among 90,000 to 150,000 clones, roughly 83% were seen once, and the ten largest hold 3.5% to 4.5%. Input material: peripheral blood. These receptors came from a woman of 80 years or more with acute or convalescent COVID-19.

This clone was seen more than once but under ten times. The chain employs TRBV11-1 and TRBJ1-4; TRBD1 matches at 8 bases. Germline V lookup: CDR1 SGHAT, CDR2 FQDESV (reference sequence). V was clipped by 5 bases and J by 8 bases; unmatched bases: 7. The length of the CDR3 is 14 residues. The CDR3 here is CASSHGQGGEKLFF. As DNA, the CDR3 is TGTGCCAGCAGCCACGGACAGGGAGGCGAAAAACTGTTTTTT.

V is TRBV27 and J is TRBJ2-3; maybe TRBD2 (6 bases). V shed 7 bases and J shed 0 bases, with 20 bases lying between them. The length of the CDR3 is 17 residues. Germline V gene sequence: CDR1 MNHEY, CDR2 SMNVEV (reference sequence). The CDR3 DNA reads TGTGCCAGCAACCCCCGTTTGGTGAGCGGGAGCACAGATACGCAGTATTTT. Its translation: CASNPRLVSGSTDTQYF.